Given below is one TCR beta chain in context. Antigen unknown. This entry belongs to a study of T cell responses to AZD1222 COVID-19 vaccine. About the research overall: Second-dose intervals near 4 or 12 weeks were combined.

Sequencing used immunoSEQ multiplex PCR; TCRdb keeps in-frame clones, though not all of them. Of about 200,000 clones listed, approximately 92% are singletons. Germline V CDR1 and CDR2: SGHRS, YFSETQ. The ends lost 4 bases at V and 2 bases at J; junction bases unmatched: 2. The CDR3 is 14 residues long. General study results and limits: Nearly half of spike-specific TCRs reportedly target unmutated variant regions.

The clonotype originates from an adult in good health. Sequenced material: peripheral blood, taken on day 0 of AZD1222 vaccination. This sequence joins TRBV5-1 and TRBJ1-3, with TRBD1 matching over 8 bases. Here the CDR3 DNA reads TGCGCCAGCAGCCCGGGACAGGCTGGAAACACCATATATTTT. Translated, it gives CASSPGQAGNTIYF.